Shown below are 10 T cell receptor beta chains from a single sample sequenced in a study of blood T cells in healthy people across ages (dated by TCRdb to between 2014 and 2017). The library was obtained by 5' RACE. Data came from an Illumina HiSeq 2500. A second 7 to 11 cycle PCR used a sample-barcoded 5' primer and a J-beta primer mix. TCRdb reworked the public reads: Q25 trimming with fastp, MiXCR clone assembly, productive beta chains retained. Identical CDR3 proteins give one entry, which carries the most common genes and DNA. The sample yields 800,000 to 950,000 distinct CDR3 sequences; about 48% were counted once. 13% of the sample is taken by the ten largest. The source material was blood. Receptor source: a man aged 25-40 years in good health.

The chain carries TRBV6-5 and TRBJ1-1; 10 nucleotides line up with TRBD1. The V gene end was trimmed by 2 bases and the J gene end by 4 bases; junction bases not matched to a gene: 4. The CDR3 is made up of 15 amino acids. Looked up from germline, CDR1 is MNHEY and CDR2 is SVGAGI. The CDR3 reads CASSYTGTGATEAFF. For the CDR3, the DNA is TGTGCCAGCAGTTACACCGGGACAGGGGCCACTGAAGCTTTCTTT.

The chain couples TRBV3-1 to TRBJ2-6; a weak D match, TRBD1 (6 bases). This CDR3 has 14 amino acids. Germline V CDR1 and CDR2: LGHDT, YNNKEL (reference sequence). V was pared by 7 bases and J by 2 bases, with 9 bases between. The CDR3 DNA follows: TGTGCCAGCAAAGCAGGGGCTGGGGCCAACGTCCTGACTTTC. Translation gives CASKAGAGANVLTF.

V usage is TRBV4-3 and J usage is TRBJ2-2; no firm D call. Germline CDR1 LGHNA, CDR2 YSLEER. This CDR3 contains 12 residues. The V end was cut by 6 bases, the J end by 6 bases, with 8 bases between. CDR3 DNA sequence: TGCGCCAGCAGAAAAACCCCCGGGGAGCTGTTTTTT. Translated, it gives CASRKTPGELFF.

The rearrangement links TRBV10-3 to TRBJ2-5; tentative D call: TRBD1 (5 bases). The CDR3 has 15 residues. V was shortened by 5 bases and J by 11 bases, with 24 bases between the two germline ends. Germline loops: CDR1 ENHRY, CDR2 SYGVKD. The CDR3 DNA reads as TGTGCCATCAGTAAACCTGGATCGGCAGGGCATATGCAGTACTTC. It translates to CAISKPGSAGHMQYF.

This clonotype occurred a few times. The genes are TRBV15 and TRBJ2-5; D not resolved. The last part of the DNA fits TRBJ2-7 better; the J call may be wrong. Germline V CDR1 and CDR2: LNHNV, YYDKDF (reference sequence). This CDR3 comprises 16 residues. The CDR3 nucleotides read TGTGCCACCAGCAGAGATCAAAGGGTGTCGTATCACGAGCAGTACTTC. It codes for CATSRDQRVSYHEQYF.

This clonotype was counted between two and nine times. The V call is TRBV20-1, the J call TRBJ2-1; tentative D call: TRBD1 (6 bases). The V gene's germline CDR1 is DFQATT and CDR2 SNEGSKA (reference sequence). There are 14 residues in the CDR3. V was pared by 5 bases and J by 7 bases, with 18 bases between. Written as DNA, the CDR3 is TGCAGTGCTCACGGGACCAAAGGGGGTAATGAGCAGTTCTTC. Its translation is CSAHGTKGGNEQFF.

This sequence joins TRBV12-3 or TRBV12-4 and TRBJ1-2, with 7 nucleotides matching TRBD1. This CDR3 comprises 15 residues. V shed 6 bases and J 0 bases; nucleotides not matched to a gene: 7. Here the CDR3 reads CASRLETGPNYGYTF. DNA of the CDR3: TGTGCCAGCAGACTGGAGACAGGGCCTAACTATGGCTACACCTTC.

This clonotype was seen more than once but under ten times. This sequence joins TRBV12-3 or TRBV12-4 and TRBJ1-2, with D perhaps matching TRBD1 (5 bases). The CDR3 extends over 11 amino acids. V lost 6 bases, J lost 6 bases, and 8 bases lay in between. CDR3 nucleotides: TGTGCCAGCAGCTGGGGGGATGGCTACACCTTC. Its translation is CASSWGDGYTF.

The chain is built from TRBV27 and TRBJ1-1; D unresolved. V dropped 4 bases and J dropped 7 bases, with 10 bases sitting between them. Looked up from germline, CDR1 is MNHEY and CDR2 is SMNVEV (reference sequence). The CDR3 is 12 residues long. CDR3 DNA: TGTGCCAGCAGTTGGGGAAGGATTGAAGCTTTCTTT. Amino acids: CASSWGRIEAFF.

This clonotype occurred a few times. The chain recombines TRBV4-3 with TRBJ2-1, with D tentatively TRBD2 (5 bases). With 4 bases removed from V and 2 bases from J, the gap between germline ends came to 12 bases. This CDR3 has 15 residues. Germline V CDR1 and CDR2: LGHNA, YSLEER. The chain's CDR3 is CASSPGSGTYNEQFF. The CDR3 DNA reads as TGCGCCAGCAGCCCTGGGTCCGGGACCTACAATGAGCAGTTCTTC.